One and the same sample provided the 16 T cell receptor beta chains below, sequenced in a study of technical replicates of blood from several donors. The method was immunoSEQ multiplex PCR; TCRdb's version includes in-frame clones alone and lacks a portion of them. The sample has roughly 45,000 clones, approximately 90% seen once. The specimen was PBMCs. These receptors were taken from a human donor in good health. Some clones in this sample may be carry-over from other donors' samples.

This rearrangement joins TRBV5-6 to TRBJ1-4; no clear D gene. V lost 4 bases to trimming and J lost 6 bases, with 16 bases between them. CDR3 length equals 15 residues. Germline V gene data show CDR1 as SGHDT and CDR2 as YYEEEE. The CDR3 loop reads CASSLHGVADEKLFF. The CDR3, as DNA: TGTGCCAGCAGCCTCCACGGCGTCGCGGATGAAAAACTGTTTTTT. Using reference TRBV5-6 and TRBJ1-4 for the parts outside the CDR3, the full variable domain is DAGVTQSPTHLIKTRGQQVTLRCSPKSGHDTVSWYQQALGQGPQFIFQYYEEEERQRGNFPDRFSGHQFPNYSSELNVNALLLGDSALYLCASSLHGVADEKLFFGSGTQLSVL.

The V call is TRBV5-8, the J call TRBJ1-2; D unclear. The CDR3 has 13 amino acids. Germline V gene data show CDR1 as SGHTS and CDR2 as YDEGEE. V was cut by 1 base and J by 3 bases, with 7 bases left in between. CDR3 protein: CASSLTEYYGYTF. CDR3 bases: TGTGCCAGCAGCTTGACAGAATACTATGGCTACACCTTC.

The V gene is TRBV9, the J gene TRBJ1-1; TRBD1 matches 8 bases. With V trimmed by 4 bases and J by 2 bases, 7 bases remained unmatched. The germline V gene encodes CDR1 SGDLS and CDR2 YYNGEE. The CDR3 has 15 residues. CDR3 nucleotide sequence: TGTGCCAGCAGCCCCCGGACAGGGACTAACACTGAAGCTTTCTTT. Its protein product is CASSPRTGTNTEAFF.

This chain links TRBV11-2 with TRBJ2-7; 7 bases match TRBD1. The CDR3 spans 13 residues. Per germline, CDR1 SGHAT and CDR2 FQNNGV. V shed 5 bases and J 2 bases; nucleotides not matched to a gene: 3. The CDR3 sequence is CASSRDSAYEQYF. The DNA of the CDR3 is TGTGCCAGCAGCAGGGACAGTGCCTACGAGCAGTACTTC.

The chain links TRBV6-5 to TRBJ2-5; 7 bases map to TRBD1. There are 15 residues in the CDR3. V trimming: 2 bases; J trimming: 4 bases; junction bases outside the gene matches: 7. Germline assignment: CDR1 MNHEY and CDR2 SVGAGI. This chain's CDR3 is CASSYHGTAGETQYF. CDR3 DNA sequence: TGTGCCAGCAGTTACCACGGGACAGCAGGAGAGACCCAGTACTTC.

The chain joins TRBV16 to TRBJ2-5; 8 nucleotides align to TRBD2. The CDR3 extends over 15 amino acids. V dropped 4 bases and J dropped 1; count of bases not matched to a gene: 5. CDR1 and CDR2 from the germline V gene are KGHSY and FQNENV. The chain's CDR3 is CASSRGRGGQETQYF. The CDR3, as DNA: TGTGCCAGCAGCCGCGGCCGGGGGGGCCAAGAGACCCAGTACTTC.

In DNA, the CDR3 is TGTGCCAGCAGCTTGGTTTCACAGGGTTTTTATGGCTACACCTTC. Translating it yields CASSLVSQGFYGYTF. This chain uses TRBV5-6 with TRBJ1-2, with D perhaps matching TRBD1 (6 bases). V lost 0 bases, J lost 5 bases, and 14 bases lay in between. Germline V gene lookup returns CDR1 SGHDT and CDR2 YYEEEE. This CDR3 is built from 15 residues.

The chain combines TRBV27 with TRBJ2-1; possible D gene TRBD2, 5 bases. Germline lookup yields CDR1 MNHEY and CDR2 SMNVEV (reference sequence). The CDR3 covers 12 residues. V was clipped by 3 bases and J by 7 bases, with 7 bases between them. The CDR3 region is CASSFPGNEQFF. DNA of the CDR3: TGTGCCAGCAGTTTTCCGGGGAATGAGCAGTTCTTC.

This clone was seen more than once but under ten times. CDR3 amino acids: CASSQNTGGGYSYEQYF. In DNA form, the CDR3 reads TGTGCCAGCAGCCAAAATACGGGGGGAGGTTACTCCTACGAGCAGTACTTC. This chain joins TRBV7-6 and TRBJ2-7; 7 bases match TRBD2. Germline CDR1 reads SGHVS; CDR2 reads FNYEAQ. V dropped 5 bases and J dropped 0; count of bases not matched to a gene: 13. The CDR3 contains 17 residues.

This chain connects TRBV5-1 to TRBJ2-5; possible D gene TRBD2, 6 bases. The CDR3 covers 14 residues. V was pared by 6 bases and J by 4 bases, with 16 bases between. Germline V gene sequence: CDR1 SGHRS, CDR2 YFSETQ. CDR3 in DNA: TGCGCCAGCACCTCGGGACCCGGGGGAGAGACCCAGTACTTC. The encoded protein is CASTSGPGGETQYF.

The chain links TRBV29-1 to TRBJ2-1, with unresolved D. V gave up 3 bases and J gave up 5 bases, with 11 bases separating them. CDR1 is SQVTM and CDR2 is ANQGSEA in the germline V gene. The CDR3 is 13 amino acids. The CDR3 nucleotides are TGCAGCGTTGACGACCGTCTAGACAATGAGCAGTTCTTC. It translates to CSVDDRLDNEQFF.

The V gene is TRBV7-9, the J gene TRBJ2-1; 8 bases fit TRBD2. Germline V gene sequence: CDR1 SEHNR, CDR2 FQNEAQ (reference sequence). V lost 1 base to trimming and J lost 7 bases; unmatched junction nucleotides: 6. The CDR3 extends over 15 amino acids. Here the CDR3 reads CASSLDMTSANEQFF. The CDR3 DNA follows: TGTGCCAGCAGCTTAGATATGACTAGCGCTAATGAGCAGTTCTTC. The full variable domain, in which reference TRBV7-9 and TRBJ2-1 provide the parts outside the CDR3, is DTGVSQNPRHKITKRGQNVTFRCDPISEHNRLYWYRQTLGQGPEFLTYFQNEAQLEKSRLLSDRFSAERPKGSFSTLEIQRTEQGDSAMYLCASSLDMTSANEQFFGPGTRLTVL.

The chain combines TRBV4-2 with TRBJ2-7; 7 bases align to TRBD2. V shed 4 bases, J shed 4 bases, and the junction held 7 bases outside the gene matches. Germline loops: CDR1 LGHNA, CDR2 YNFKEQ. CDR3 length: 14 residues. CDR3 sequence (DNA): TGTGCCAGCAGCCTGACAGCGGGGTCTTACGAGCAGTACTTC. It codes for CASSLTAGSYEQYF.

This clone has a single count. The chain carries TRBV4-1 and TRBJ2-7, with 15 nucleotides matching TRBD2. Germline V lookup: CDR1 MGHRA, CDR2 YSYEKL. The CDR3 is made up of 17 amino acids. V was pared by 3 bases and J by 0 bases, with 3 bases of the junction left unmatched. CDR3 nucleotide sequence: TGCGCCAGCAGCCAGGGGACTAGCGGGGGGTCCTCCTACGAGCAGTACTTC. Protein product: CASSQGTSGGSSYEQYF.

This chain uses TRBV4-1 with TRBJ1-6; 8 bases fit TRBD1. The CDR3 sequence is 17 residues long. The germline CDR1 and CDR2 sequences are MGHRA and YSYEKL. V lost 1 base, J lost 8 bases, and 10 bases stayed unmatched. In nucleotides, the CDR3 is TGCGCCAGCAGCCAAGGCCCCCCCCGACAGGGGTATTCACCCCTCCACTTT. It is translated as CASSQGPPRQGYSPLHF.

The J gene is TRBJ1-2, the V gene TRBV6-1, with D unclear. Trimming removed 4 bases at V and 8 bases at J, with 17 bases between. This CDR3 spans 14 amino acids. From germline, CDR1 is MNHNS and CDR2 SASEGT. The DNA of the CDR3 is TGTGCCAGCAGTGTCGAAGCGGTCCCGGGGGGCTACACCTTC. Its protein product is CASSVEAVPGGYTF.